This T cell receptor beta chain was captured in a study of cytomegalovirus exposure and HLA in healthy donors. Broader study findings: An ancestry cluster, one associated with Asian ancestry, reportedly showed fewer N-insertions than the 666-donor mean in a later analysis. Reports showed the classifier diagnosing cytomegalovirus status with high specificity and sensitivity.

The CDR3 totals 17 residues. V gave up 0 bases and J gave up 5 bases; unmatched junction bases: 9. Germline values: CDR1 SGDLS, CDR2 YYNGEE. Everyone who donated was a healthy bone marrow donor. Worth noting for this clone: What it recognizes is unknown.

The PCR used 60 Vbeta and 13 Jbeta primers. Measured with immunoSEQ multiplex PCR; TCRdb has only the in-frame clones, and not every one. The sample records over 200,000 clones, around 80% being singletons. The sample was PBMCs. The chain uses TRBV9 and TRBJ2-1; 9 nucleotides agree with TRBD1. This TCR derives from a woman aged 35 to 49 in good health and CMV-seropositive. CDR3 coding DNA: TGTGCCAGCAGCGTAGATCCCCTGGGACAGGGCCACAATGAGCAGTTCTTC. Its protein is CASSVDPLGQGHNEQFF.